This passage covers 6 T cell receptor beta chains from one sample sequenced in a study of CD8 T cells in ankylosing spondylitis. TCRdb redid the calling of the 5' RACE reads with MiXCR, one entry per CDR3 protein. This table holds 200,000 to 250,000 distinct CDR3 sequences, around 10% found once. Input material: blood, either unsorted or a sorted T cell fraction (not recorded which). The receptors were gathered from a male donor with ankylosing spondylitis or in good health (not recorded which).

This clonotype occurred many times. J is TRBJ1-3 and V is TRBV4-1, with TRBD1 identical over 7 bases. Germline values: CDR1 MGHRA, CDR2 YSYEKL. The CDR3 loop spans 16 amino acids. V shed 1 base and J 6 bases; nucleotides not matched to a gene: 9. CDR3 in DNA: TGCGCCAGCAGCCAAGTCCCCGGGACAGCGATAAACACCATATATTTT. Residues: CASSQVPGTAINTIYF.

This clonotype was picked up many times. The J gene is TRBJ2-5, the V gene TRBV5-1; no reliable D call. Germline V gives CDR1 SGHRS, CDR2 YFSETQ. This CDR3 contains 17 residues. V lost 1 base and J lost 4, with 20 bases in between. The CDR3 loop reads CASSLIPPGQRRETQYF. DNA for the CDR3: TGCGCCAGCAGCTTGATTCCTCCGGGCCAGAGGAGAGAGACCCAGTACTTC.

Many counts were recorded for this clonotype. CDR3 sequence: CASSDGRTTNEKLFF. In DNA, the CDR3 is TGCGCCAGCAGCGACGGACGTACAACTAATGAAAAACTGTTTTTT. The genes are TRBV5-1 and TRBJ1-4; unclear D gene. Trimming cost V 4 bases and J 0 bases, with 10 bases left between them. Germline V CDR1 and CDR2: SGHRS, YFSETQ. The CDR3 spans 15 residues.

This chain connects TRBV4-2 to TRBJ2-1; D call uncertain. This CDR3 spans 14 amino acids. CDR1 and CDR2 from the germline V gene are LGHNA and YNFKEQ. Between the trimmed V and J ends, which lost 0 bases and 2 bases, there was a span of 5 bases. The CDR3 DNA is TGTGCCAGCAGCCAAGATTTCCCCTACAATGAGCAGTTCTTC. It translates to CASSQDFPYNEQFF.

The table lists this clonotype with many counts. The V gene is TRBV12-3 or TRBV12-4, the J gene TRBJ2-7; weak D call: TRBD2 (5 bases). V was cut by 4 bases and J by 6 bases, with 16 bases left in between. The CDR3 contains 14 residues. This CDR3 is CASSYWGVAREQYF. CDR3 in DNA: TGTGCCAGCAGTTACTGGGGTGTAGCGCGCGAGCAGTACTTC.

Worth noting for this clonotype: Relative to the germline gene, one junction end is altered; a read error may explain this. J is TRBJ1-2 and V is TRBV6-5; TRBD1 agrees at 8 bases. This CDR3 has 15 residues. The germline CDR1 and CDR2 sequences are MNHEY and SVGAGI. The CDR3 sequence is CASSYTRGRGYDYTF. The CDR3 region has the DNA TGTGCCAGCAGTTACACCAGGGGGCGCGGCTATGACTACACCTTC.